The text below deals with one TCR beta chain. Under the authors' procedure: Scientists estimated how many nucleated cells there were by amplifying reference gene primers. Measured with immunoSEQ multiplex PCR; TCRdb has only the in-frame clones, and not every one. The V and J calls and clone size were taken over from that table, and D and trimming were inferred from the DNA. The sample holds about 120,000 clones; 86% are singletons and the top ten take approximately 4.3%. This specimen belongs to a study of blood T cell repertoires in COVID-19. Study at large: COVID-19 samples, acute and convalescent, were from the United States, Italy and Spain. Sources were T cells, B-cell-depleted T cells, or PBMCs; the material itself was cDNA or gDNA.

The CDR3 length is 14 residues. The germline V and J ends were trimmed by 0 bases and 3 bases, with 9 bases remaining between them. CDR1 MGHRA and CDR2 YSYEKL come from the germline V gene. The sequenced sample consisted of peripheral blood. This chain connects TRBV4-1 to TRBJ2-7; D is undetermined. This receptor was taken from a man aged 40-55 years with acute or convalescent COVID-19. Here the CDR3 DNA reads TGCGCCAGCAGCCAAGATGTCGGTTACTACGAGCAGTACTTC. It codes for CASSQDVGYYEQYF.